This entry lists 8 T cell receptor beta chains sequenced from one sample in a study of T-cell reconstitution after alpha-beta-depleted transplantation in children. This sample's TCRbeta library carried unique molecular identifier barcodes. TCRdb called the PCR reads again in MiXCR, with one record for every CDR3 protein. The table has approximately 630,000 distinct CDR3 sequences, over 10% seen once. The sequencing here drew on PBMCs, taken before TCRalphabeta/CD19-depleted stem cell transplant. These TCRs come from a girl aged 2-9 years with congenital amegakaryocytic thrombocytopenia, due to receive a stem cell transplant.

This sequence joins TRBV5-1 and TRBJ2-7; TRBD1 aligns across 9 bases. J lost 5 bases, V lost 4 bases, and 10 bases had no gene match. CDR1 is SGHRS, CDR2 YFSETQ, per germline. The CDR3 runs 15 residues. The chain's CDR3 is CASSGGQGRFHEQYF. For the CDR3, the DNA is TGCGCCAGCAGCGGGGGACAGGGCAGGTTCCACGAGCAGTACTTC.

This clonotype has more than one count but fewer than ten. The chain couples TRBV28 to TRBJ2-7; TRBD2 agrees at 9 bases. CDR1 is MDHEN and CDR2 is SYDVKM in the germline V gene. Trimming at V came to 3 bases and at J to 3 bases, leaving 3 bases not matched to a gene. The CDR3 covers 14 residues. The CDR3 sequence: CASSFSGRNYEQYF. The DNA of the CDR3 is TGTGCCAGCAGTTTTAGCGGGAGAAACTACGAGCAGTACTTC. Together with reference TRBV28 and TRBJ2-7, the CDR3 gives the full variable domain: DVKVTQSSRYLVKRTGEKVFLECVQDMDHENMFWYRQDPGLGLRLIYFSYDVKMKEKGDIPEGYSVSREKKERFSLILESASTNQTSMYLCASSFSGRNYEQYFGPGTRLTVT.

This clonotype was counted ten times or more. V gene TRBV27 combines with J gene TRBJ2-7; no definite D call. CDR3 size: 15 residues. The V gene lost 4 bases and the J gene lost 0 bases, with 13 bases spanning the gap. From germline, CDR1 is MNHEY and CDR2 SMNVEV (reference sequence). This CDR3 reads CASSSKGFSSYEQYF. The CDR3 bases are TGTGCCAGCAGTTCGAAGGGTTTTAGCTCCTACGAGCAGTACTTC.

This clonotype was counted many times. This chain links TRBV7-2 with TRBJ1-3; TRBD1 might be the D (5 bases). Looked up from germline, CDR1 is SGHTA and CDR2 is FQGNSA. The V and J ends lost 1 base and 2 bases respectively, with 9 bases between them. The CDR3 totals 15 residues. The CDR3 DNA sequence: TGTGCCAGCAGCTTAGGATCAGGGCCTGGAAACACCATATATTTT. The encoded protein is CASSLGSGPGNTIYF.

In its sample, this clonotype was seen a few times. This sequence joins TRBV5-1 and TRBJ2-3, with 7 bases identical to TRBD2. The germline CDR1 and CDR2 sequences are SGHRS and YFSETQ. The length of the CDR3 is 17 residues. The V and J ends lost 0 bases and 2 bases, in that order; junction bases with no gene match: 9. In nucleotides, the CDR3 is TGCGCCAGCAGCTTGGGAAAGGGCGGGAGCCCCACAGATACGCAGTATTTT. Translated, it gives CASSLGKGGSPTDTQYF. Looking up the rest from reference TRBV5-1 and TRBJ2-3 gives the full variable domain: KAGVTQTPRYLIKTRGQQVTLSCSPISGHRSVSWYQQTPGQGLQFLFEYFSETQRNKGNFPGRFSGRQFSNSRSEMNVSTLELGDSALYLCASSLGKGGSPTDTQYFGPGTRLTVL.

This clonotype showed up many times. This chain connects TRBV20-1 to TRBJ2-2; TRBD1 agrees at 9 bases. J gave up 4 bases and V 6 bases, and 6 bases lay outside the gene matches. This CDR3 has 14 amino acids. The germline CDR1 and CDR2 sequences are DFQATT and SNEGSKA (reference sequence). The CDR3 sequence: CSAPDRGGTGELFF. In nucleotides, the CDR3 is TGCAGTGCACCGGACAGGGGCGGCACCGGGGAGCTGTTTTTT.

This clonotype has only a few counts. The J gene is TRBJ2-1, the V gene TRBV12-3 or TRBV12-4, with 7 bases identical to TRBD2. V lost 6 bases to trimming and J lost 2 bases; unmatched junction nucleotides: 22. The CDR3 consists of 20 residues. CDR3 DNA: TGTGCCAGCAGCCCTTGGGCCCTTCGCGGGAGATCTGGGGCCTACAATGAGCAGTTCTTC. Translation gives CASSPWALRGRSGAYNEQFF.

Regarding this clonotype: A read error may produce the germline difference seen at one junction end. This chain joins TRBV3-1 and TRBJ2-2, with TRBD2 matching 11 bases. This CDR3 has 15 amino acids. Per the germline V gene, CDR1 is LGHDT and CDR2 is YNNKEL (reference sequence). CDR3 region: CASSQGLADRGELFF. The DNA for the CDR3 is TGTGCTAGCAGCCAGGGACTAGCGGATCGCGGGGAGCTGTTTTTT. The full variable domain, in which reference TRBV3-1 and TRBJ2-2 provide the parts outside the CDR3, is DTAVSQTPKYLVTQMGNDKSIKCEQNLGHDTMYWYKQDSKKFLKIMFSYNNKELIINETVPNRFSPKSPDKAHLNLHINSLELGDSAVYFCASSQGLADRGELFFGEGSRLTVL.